These 2 T cell receptor beta chains originate from one sample sequenced in a study of neoadjuvant nivolumab and ipilimumab in lung cancer. Produced via immunoSEQ multiplex PCR; TCRdb's table is partial and in-frame only. The sample lists some 28,000 clones, approximately 83% occurring once. The sequencing used tumor tissue, collected after neoadjuvant nivolumab, alone or with ipilimumab, at or shortly before surgery. The receptors shown here come from an adult with non-small cell lung cancer.

V is TRBV11-3 and J is TRBJ2-1, with D perhaps matching TRBD1 (5 bases). In germline, CDR1 is SGHNT, CDR2 YENEEA. The germline V and J ends were trimmed by 5 bases and 4 bases, with 12 bases remaining between them. This CDR3 has 14 residues. The CDR3, as DNA: TGTGCCAGCAGCCACAGGACACCTTACAATGAGCAGTTCTTC. This codes for CASSHRTPYNEQFF.

The J gene is TRBJ2-2, the V gene TRBV29-1, with no clear D. The germline V gene has CDR1 SQVTM and CDR2 ANQGSEA. The ends were cut back, 1 base at V and 2 bases at J, with 8 bases in the middle. This CDR3 comprises 14 residues. The CDR3 is CSVEVPVNTGELFF. The CDR3, as DNA: TGCAGCGTTGAAGTTCCGGTAAACACCGGGGAGCTGTTTTTT.